A single sample gave rise to the 8 T cell receptor beta chains below, sequenced in a study of CD8 T cells in Susac syndrome. Reverse transcription of roughly 0.45 to 1 ug RNA was carried out with random hexamers. TCRdb fed the immunoSEQ multiplex PCR reads into MiXCR, producing one record per CDR3 protein. The repertoire has 170,000 or so distinct CDR3 sequences, around 96% of them found once; the top ten carry 0.15% to 0.2%. Specimen: CD8+ T cells from PBMCs. These receptors were taken from a human donor with multiple sclerosis.

CDR3 coding DNA: TGTGCCAGCAGACCAACCGGACAGGGGGCCCGCGGCTATGGCTACACCTTC. Protein product: CASRPTGQGARGYGYTF. The rearrangement joins TRBV12-3 or TRBV12-4 to TRBJ1-2; TRBD1 aligns across 11 bases. The V gene end was trimmed by 6 bases and the J gene end by 4 bases; junction bases not matched to a gene: 13. This CDR3 is built from 17 residues.

This clonotype appeared once. The chain carries TRBV5-1 and TRBJ2-7, with D perhaps TRBD1 or TRBD2 (5 bases each). The ends were cut back, 0 bases at V and 2 bases at J, with 12 bases in the middle. The CDR3 length is 15 residues. CDR1 is SGHRS and CDR2 is YFSETQ in the germline V gene. The CDR3 nucleotides read TGCGCCAGCAGCTTGGGGTGGCAGGGAGCCTACGAGCAGTACTTC. It encodes CASSLGWQGAYEQYF.

This rearrangement joins TRBV5-1 to TRBJ2-7; no clear D gene. The CDR3 runs to 15 residues. With 6 bases removed from V and 5 bases from J, the gap between germline ends came to 21 bases. The germline V gene has CDR1 SGHRS and CDR2 YFSETQ. In DNA form, the CDR3 reads TGCGCCAGCACGCCCAATGGGCCGCCCGGCCACGAGCAGTACTTC. It codes for CASTPNGPPGHEQYF. Looking up the rest from reference TRBV5-1 and TRBJ2-7 gives the full variable domain: KAGVTQTPRYLIKTRGQQVTLSCSPISGHRSVSWYQQTPGQGLQFLFEYFSETQRNKGNFPGRFSGRQFSNSRSEMNVSTLELGDSALYLCASTPNGPPGHEQYFGPGTRLTVT.

This clonotype was picked up one time. This chain links TRBV27 with TRBJ2-1; 7 bases align to TRBD1. Germline V lookup: CDR1 MNHEY, CDR2 SMNVEV (reference sequence). The CDR3 extends over 13 amino acids. After removal of 5 bases from V and 7 bases from J, the junction contained 5 bases not matched to a gene. The CDR3 DNA is TGTGCCAGCAGTCTGACAGGGAATAATGAGCAGTTCTTC. Translated: CASSLTGNNEQFF.

The chain carries TRBV18 and TRBJ2-5, with 11 bases identical to TRBD1. Germline V CDR1 and CDR2: KGHSH, LQKENI. V gave up 3 bases and J gave up 10 bases; unmatched junction bases: 4. The CDR3 is 13 amino acids. The CDR3 sequence: CASSPTGQGDQYF. Here the CDR3 DNA reads TGTGCCAGCTCACCTACGGGACAGGGGGACCAGTACTTC.

This rearrangement joins TRBV7-3 to TRBJ1-1; 12 bases are shared with TRBD1. There are 21 residues in the CDR3. CDR1 and CDR2 (germline): SGHTA, FQGTGA. J was trimmed by 0 bases and V by 4 bases; bases with no gene match: 18. The CDR3 nucleotides read TGTGCCAGCAGCTCTCTCGGGGACAGGGGGCGCGAAGGTGCATTGAACACTGAAGCTTTCTTT. Translating it yields CASSSLGDRGREGALNTEAFF.

The V and J genes are TRBV9 and TRBJ2-7; the D gene is possibly TRBD1 (6 bases). This CDR3 is 16 amino acids long. The germline gives CDR1 SGDLS, CDR2 YYNGEE. Trimming took off 3 bases at V and 0 bases at J, with 16 bases between the two ends. In DNA form, the CDR3 reads TGTGCCAGCAGCGCAGGGGCCACTTTAAGCTCCTACGAGCAGTACTTC. Protein product: CASSAGATLSSYEQYF.

V gene TRBV27 combines with J gene TRBJ2-5, with TRBD1 matching 10 bases. Losses at the gene ends were 4 bases for V and 5 bases for J; bases not matched to a gene: 10. Germline V gene sequence: CDR1 MNHEY, CDR2 SMNVEV (reference sequence). This CDR3 is 16 amino acids long. CDR3 coding DNA: TGTGCCAGCAGTTCCGGACAGGGGGTACCCCAGGAGACCCAGTACTTC. Protein: CASSSGQGVPQETQYF.